The 24 T cell receptor beta chains presented below share a single source sample, sequenced in a study of cytomegalovirus exposure and HLA in healthy donors. This PCR relied on a set of 60 Vbeta primers and 13 Jbeta primers. Sequencing used immunoSEQ multiplex PCR; TCRdb keeps in-frame clones, though not all of them. Of around 140,000 clones listed, 60% to 80% were seen once; the top ten hold roughly 1.5%. Sequencing was carried out using PBMCs. The receptor set was obtained from a female donor in good health and CMV-seronegative.

This clone was counted a few times. The chain couples TRBV6-5 to TRBJ1-5; TRBD1 matches at 7 bases. Unmatched junction bases numbered 7, after V lost 4 bases and J lost 7 bases. The CDR3 sequence is 14 residues long. The V gene's germline CDR1 is MNHEY and CDR2 SVGAGI. The CDR3 spells CASSSTGAGQPQHF. The CDR3 region has the DNA TGTGCCAGCAGTTCAACAGGGGCGGGACAGCCCCAGCATTTT.

The table lists this clone with a count of one. The chain recombines TRBV9 with TRBJ1-5; D ambiguous. The CDR3 has 15 residues. Germline V lookup: CDR1 SGDLS, CDR2 YYNGEE. V lost 0 bases and J lost 5, with 12 bases in between. CDR3 nucleotides: TGTGCCAGCAGCGTAGGAGGACTCCTGGATCAGCCCCAGCATTTT. Translating it yields CASSVGGLLDQPQHF.

This chain joins TRBV2 and TRBJ2-1; 7 bases fit TRBD2. The CDR3 loop spans 12 amino acids. Germline V gene sequence: CDR1 SNHLY, CDR2 FYNNEI. V was clipped by 11 bases and J by 0 bases; unmatched bases: 1. The CDR3 coding sequence is TGTGCCGGCGGGAGCTCCTACAATGAGCAGTTCTTC. This codes for CAGGSSYNEQFF.

The rearrangement uses TRBV11-3 and TRBJ2-1; D is undetermined. The CDR3 sequence is 15 residues long. V was clipped by 5 bases and J by 0 bases, with 11 bases between them. Germline values: CDR1 SGHNT, CDR2 YENEEA. For the CDR3, the DNA is TGTGCCAGCAGCGCCAGTTTTAACTCCTACAATGAGCAGTTCTTC. Translating it yields CASSASFNSYNEQFF.

The DNA for the CDR3 is TGTGCCTACCAGGGGGAGGCTTTCAATGAGCAGTTCTTC. Amino acids: CAYQGEAFNEQFF. V and J are TRBV30 and TRBJ2-1; weak D call: TRBD1 (7 bases). CDR3 length: 13 amino acids. V shed 7 bases and J shed 6 bases, with 16 bases lying between them. Germline loops: CDR1 GTSNPN, CDR2 SVGIG (reference sequence).

The chain couples TRBV7-2 to TRBJ2-5; TRBD2 is a possible D gene (6 bases). Trimming cost V 3 bases and J 1 base, with 9 bases left between them. CDR3 length: 14 residues. Per germline, CDR1 SGHTA and CDR2 FQGNSA. CDR3 sequence: CASSLDYIQETQYF. The CDR3 DNA is TGTGCCAGCAGCTTGGACTACATCCAAGAGACCCAGTACTTC.

The chain combines TRBV2 with TRBJ2-4; 10 nucleotides match TRBD1. Germline CDR1 and CDR2: SNHLY and FYNNEI. The J segment lost 3 bases and the V segment lost 5 bases, leaving 4 bases of the junction unmatched. This CDR3 has 15 amino acids. Here the CDR3 DNA reads TGTGCCAGCAGTCCTCGGACAGGGGGCAAAAACATTCAGTACTTC. It is translated as CASSPRTGGKNIQYF. The whole variable domain, remainder taken from reference TRBV2 and TRBJ2-4, is EPEVTQTPSHQVTQMGQEVILRCVPISNHLYFYWYRQILGQKVEFLVSFYNNEISEKSEIFDDQFSVERPDGSNFTLKIRSTKLEDSAMYFCASSPRTGGKNIQYFGAGTRLSVL.

CDR3 coding DNA: TGTGCCAGCAGCAGGGGACAGGGGGCTTATGGCTACACCTTC. This translates into CASSRGQGAYGYTF. The rearrangement joins TRBV5-5 to TRBJ1-2; 12 bases fit TRBD1. With V trimmed by 4 bases and J by 5 bases, 3 bases remained unmatched. The CDR3 spans 14 residues. The germline V gene has CDR1 SGHKS and CDR2 YYEKEE (reference sequence).

The J gene is TRBJ2-3, the V gene TRBV10-1, with TRBD2 as a possible D gene (6 bases). Germline CDR1 is WNHNN and CDR2 is SYGVQD (reference sequence). Trimming took off 3 bases at V and 4 bases at J, with 11 bases between the two ends. The length of the CDR3 is 14 residues. CDR3 residues: CASSDPGVADTQYF. Written as DNA, the CDR3 is TGCGCCAGCAGTGATCCGGGAGTTGCAGATACGCAGTATTTT.

This rearrangement joins TRBV6-6 to TRBJ1-6, with TRBD1 as a possible D gene (5 bases). Germline V gives CDR1 MNHNY, CDR2 SVGAGI (reference sequence). The CDR3 is 13 amino acids. Trimming removed 2 bases from V and 10 bases from J, with 9 bases in between. As DNA, the CDR3 is TGTGCCAGCAGTTACGGGGGAGGGTCACCCCTCCACTTT. Translation gives CASSYGGGSPLHF.

The CDR3, as DNA: TGTGCCAGCAGCCCCCGGACAGGCAATCAGCCCCAGCATTTT. As protein: CASSPRTGNQPQHF. The chain combines TRBV5-8 with TRBJ1-5; D is possibly TRBD1 (6 bases). The V gene's germline CDR1 is SGHTS and CDR2 YDEGEE. Trimming shortened V by 4 bases and J by 2 bases, and 10 bases separated the two germline ends. The CDR3 has 14 residues.

V usage is TRBV16 and J usage is TRBJ2-1; 9 nucleotides match TRBD2. The junction had 8 bases not matched to a gene; V was cut back by 1 base and J by 7 bases. Germline assignment: CDR1 KGHSY and CDR2 FQNENV. The length of the CDR3 is 16 residues. The CDR3 loop is CASSQLGGRAENEQFF. The CDR3 DNA reads as TGTGCCAGCAGCCAATTAGGCGGGAGGGCCGAGAATGAGCAGTTCTTC. Filled out from reference TRBV16 and TRBJ2-1, the complete variable domain reads GEEVAQTPKHLVRGEGQKAKLYCAPIKGHSYVFWYQQVLKNEFKFLISFQNENVFDETGMPKERFSAKCLPNSPCSLEIQATKLEDSAVYFCASSQLGGRAENEQFFGPGTRLTVL.

The chain joins TRBV7-2 to TRBJ2-2; D might be TRBD2 (5 bases). Germline lookup yields CDR1 SGHTA and CDR2 FQGNSA. V dropped 4 bases and J dropped 7 bases, with 10 bases sitting between them. The CDR3 length is 13 residues. DNA of the CDR3: TGTGCCAGCAGCTCCGGGATGGGCGGGGAGCTGTTTTTT. Protein: CASSSGMGGELFF.

The gene calls are TRBV27 and TRBJ2-2; 15 bases match TRBD2. Germline lookup yields CDR1 MNHEY and CDR2 SMNVEV (reference sequence). The CDR3 runs 17 residues. The ends lost 5 bases at V and 0 bases at J; junction bases unmatched: 1. CDR3 protein: CASSRTSGRANTGELFF. The CDR3 nucleotides read TGTGCCAGCAGTCGGACTAGCGGGAGGGCGAACACCGGGGAGCTGTTTTTT.

The chain uses TRBV11-3 and TRBJ2-5; a possible D gene is TRBD1 (6 bases). The J call may be mistaken, given a closer DNA end match to TRBJ2-7. The CDR3 totals 14 residues. CDR1 is SGHNT and CDR2 is YENEEA in the germline V gene. CDR3 bases: TGTGCCAGCAGCTTACGGACAGTTACCTACGAGCAGTACTTC. Residues: CASSLRTVTYEQYF.

This clone was detected a few times. The chain is built from TRBV28 and TRBJ1-6; 7 bases agree with TRBD1. The CDR3 is 15 amino acids. V trimming: 5 bases; J trimming: 9 bases; junction bases outside the gene matches: 10. Looked up from germline, CDR1 is MDHEN and CDR2 is SYDVKM. Written as DNA, the CDR3 is TGTGCCAGCAGTCCGCCTCTGACAGGGAGTTCACCCCTCCACTTT. Amino acid sequence: CASSPPLTGSSPLHF.

The chain combines TRBV19 with TRBJ2-5; maybe TRBD1 (5 bases). Trimming left V 4 bases short and J 0 bases short, with 9 bases between. CDR1 is LNHDA and CDR2 is SQIVND in the germline V gene (reference sequence). CDR3 size: 14 residues. This CDR3 is CASSTRQNQETQYF. As DNA, the CDR3 is TGTGCCAGTAGTACCCGACAGAACCAAGAGACCCAGTACTTC.

This clone has just one count. The chain joins TRBV30 to TRBJ1-1; D gene uncertain. V was cut by 0 bases and J by 3 bases, with 8 bases left in between. The CDR3 extends over 13 amino acids. Germline loops: CDR1 GTSNPN, CDR2 SVGIG (reference sequence). The CDR3 DNA sequence: TGTGCCTGGAGTGTATTGCGTCACACTGAAGCTTTCTTT. It encodes CAWSVLRHTEAFF.

The sample holds a few counts of this clone. The chain links TRBV27 to TRBJ1-2, with 8 nucleotides matching TRBD1. CDR1 is MNHEY, CDR2 SMNVEV, per germline (reference sequence). This CDR3 contains 13 residues. The V and J ends lost 5 bases and 8 bases, in that order; junction bases with no gene match: 7. Here the CDR3 reads CASSVDRGWGYTF. The CDR3 DNA is TGTGCCAGCAGTGTAGACAGGGGCTGGGGCTACACCTTC.

The chain couples TRBV7-6 to TRBJ2-3; no clear D. Deletions cut 6 bases from V and 3 bases from J, with 10 bases between. The germline V gene has CDR1 SGHVS and CDR2 FNYEAQ. The CDR3 covers 13 residues. CDR3 sequence: CASSSSLTDTQYF. The CDR3 DNA is TGTGCCAGCAGTTCGTCGTTAACAGATACGCAGTATTTT.

This clone turned up a few times. CDR3 protein: CASSPGWRGEKLFF. In nucleotides, the CDR3 is TGTGCCAGCAGTCCCGGTTGGAGGGGCGAAAAACTGTTTTTT. The chain is built from TRBV27 and TRBJ1-4; a possible D gene is TRBD1 (5 bases). The CDR3 consists of 14 residues. V was pared by 5 bases and J by 8 bases, with 15 bases between. Germline CDR1 is MNHEY and CDR2 is SMNVEV (reference sequence). Complete variable domain (other parts from reference TRBV27 and TRBJ1-4): EAQVTQNPRYLITVTGKKLTVTCSQNMNHEYMSWYRQDPGLGLRQIYYSMNVEVTDKGDVPEGYKVSRKEKRNFPLILESPSPNQTSLYFCASSPGWRGEKLFFGSGTQLSVL.

In its sample, this clone was seen a few times. The chain links TRBV27 to TRBJ1-1, with D perhaps TRBD1 (6 bases). The CDR3 loop spans 12 amino acids. The V gene lost 6 bases and the J gene lost 1 base, with 6 bases spanning the gap. Germline CDR1 reads MNHEY; CDR2 reads SMNVEV (reference sequence). CDR3 nucleotides: TGTGCCAGCAGGACAGGGAACACTGAAGCTTTCTTT. As protein: CASRTGNTEAFF.

The chain links TRBV7-3 to TRBJ1-1, with TRBD1 as a possible D gene (6 bases). V was clipped by 0 bases and J by 4 bases, with 12 bases between them. There are 15 residues in the CDR3. Germline V gene sequence: CDR1 SGHTA, CDR2 FQGTGA. DNA for the CDR3: TGTGCCAGCAGCTTAACCAGGGGAAGTATCACTGAAGCTTTCTTT. This translates into CASSLTRGSITEAFF. Looking up the rest from reference TRBV7-3 and TRBJ1-1 gives the full variable domain: GAGVSQTPSNKVTEKGKYVELRCDPISGHTALYWYRQSLGQGPEFLIYFQGTGAADDSGLPNDRFFAVRPEGSVSTLKIQRTERGDSAVYLCASSLTRGSITEAFFGQGTRLTVV.

In this sample, this clone turned up a few times. The chain has TRBV9 and TRBJ2-1, with D tentatively TRBD1 (5 bases). CDR1 is SGDLS and CDR2 is YYNGEE in the germline V gene. With 0 bases removed from V and 3 bases from J, the gap between germline ends came to 7 bases. The CDR3 spans 14 residues. The CDR3 nucleotides read TGTGCCAGCAGCGTAGGGGGCGTCTACAATGAGCAGTTCTTC. This sequence encodes CASSVGGVYNEQFF.